The clone carrying this TCR beta chain occurred a few times. The method was immunoSEQ multiplex PCR; TCRdb's version includes in-frame clones alone and lacks a portion of them. The profile shows approximately 300,000 clones, about 77% of them singletons. Trimming stripped 0 bases from V and 6 bases from J, with 3 bases between. Germline CDR1 is LGHNT and CDR2 is FRNRAP. CDR3 length equals 12 residues. These data belong to a study of cytotoxic CD8 clonotypes in ibrutinib-treated CLL. J is TRBJ1-5 and V is TRBV12-5; no clear D. The receptor was isolated from a human donor with chronic lymphocytic leukemia. Specimen: PBMCs, collected before ibrutinib treatment. This CDR3 is CASGLVSQPQHF. For the CDR3, the DNA is TGTGCTAGTGGTTTGGTTAGTCAGCCCCAGCATTTT. Combining the CDR3 with reference TRBV12-5 and TRBJ1-5 gives the whole variable domain DARVTQTPRHKVTEMGQEVTMRCQPILGHNTVFWYRQTMMQGLELLAYFRNRAPLDDSGMPKDRFSAEMPDATLATLKIQPSEPRDSAVYFCASGLVSQPQHFGDGTRLSIL.